The following is a T cell receptor beta chain sequence with its context. Its cognate antigen is unknown. The sample originates from a study of cytomegalovirus exposure and HLA in healthy donors. PCR amplification relied on 60 Vbeta primers (plus 13 Jbeta primers). Repertoires were generated with immunoSEQ multiplex PCR, while TCRdb's copy carries only in-frame clones and drops some. The data show roughly 89,000 clones, with 80% seen just once and roughly 2% held by the top ten. Study results and limitations: In a later analysis, HLA-C alleles had the fewest associated TCRs, DRB1 alleles the most.

This CDR3 is 16 amino acids long. The germline CDR1 and CDR2 sequences are MNHEY and SVGAGI. V lost 0 bases to trimming and J lost 6 bases; unmatched junction nucleotides: 6. Input material: PBMCs. This chain links TRBV6-5 with TRBJ2-1, with 9 positions matching TRBD1. This clonotype originated in a man in his late teens or twenties in good health and CMV-seronegative. CDR3 nucleotides: TGTGCCAGCAGTTACTCGTCGGACAGGGGTGTCAATGAGCAGTTCTTC. Its translation is CASSYSSDRGVNEQFF.